The present entry profiles one T cell receptor beta chain with its context. Its specificity is not known. This record belongs to a study of healthy donors' naive CD4 and CD8 T cells. Broader study findings: Positive CDR3 charge linked to CD4+ cells, negative to CD8+ cells.

Naive T cells were sorted: CD4+CD8-CD45RO-CD45RA+ for CD4+, CD8+CD4-CD45RA+CD27bright for CD8+. CDR1 is SQVTM, CDR2 ANQGSEA, per germline. This CDR3 is built from 13 residues. With V trimmed by 3 bases and J by 8 bases, 4 bases remained unmatched. Each TCR library used around 500 ng of total RNA and a linear amplification protocol. MiXCR, run by TCRdb on the reads, gives a single entry per CDR3 protein. The data contain roughly 200,000 distinct CDR3 sequences, around 74% of them singletons. The clonotype was recovered from a pool of human donors in good health; the sample pools cells from several healthy donors. Sequenced input: naive CD4+ and CD8+ T cells sorted from blood, pooled from several donors. The chain joins TRBV29-1 to TRBJ1-2; TRBD1 matches 12 bases. CDR3 region: CSVEGQGAWGYTF. The CDR3 DNA reads as TGCAGCGTTGAGGGACAGGGGGCGTGGGGCTACACCTTC.